The 32 T cell receptor beta chains in this list originate from one sample, sequenced in a study of T-cell reconstitution after alpha-beta-depleted transplantation in children. Construction of the TCRbeta library involved unique molecular identifiers. Using its own MiXCR run on the PCR reads, TCRdb lists one record per CDR3 protein. The profile covers over 100,000 distinct CDR3 sequences, with about a tenth appearing a single time and around 35% taken by the ten largest. Sequenced here: PBMCs, sampled before TCRalphabeta/CD19-depleted stem cell transplant. The receptors here all came from a boy aged 2 to 10 with acute lymphoblastic leukemia, due to receive a stem cell transplant.

This clonotype showed up just a few times. The rearrangement links TRBV2 to TRBJ1-2; perhaps TRBD1 as D (5 bases). From germline, CDR1 is SNHLY and CDR2 FYNNEI. The V gene lost 6 bases and the J gene lost 4 bases, with 12 bases spanning the gap. The CDR3 is 13 amino acids. CDR3 coding DNA: TGTGCCAGCAGGGGAGGGGTGGGCTATGGCTACACCTTC. Residues: CASRGGVGYGYTF.

This clonotype has more than one count but fewer than ten. V and J are TRBV28 and TRBJ2-7; 9 bases align to TRBD1. Trimming removed 7 bases from V and 6 bases from J; junction bases left unmatched: 10. Germline CDR1 reads MDHEN; CDR2 reads SYDVKM. This CDR3 is 14 amino acids long. CDR3 coding DNA: TGTGCCAGCAACCACAGGGGGCGGGTCGGCGAGCAGTACTTC. This gives the protein CASNHRGRVGEQYF.

Many counts were recorded for this clonotype. This chain connects TRBV12-3 or TRBV12-4 to TRBJ2-7, with D possibly matching TRBD1 (5 bases). The CDR3 is 13 amino acids. V was pared by 6 bases and J by 4 bases, with 13 bases between. CDR3 loop: CASRGVGLYEQYF. The CDR3 DNA reads as TGTGCCAGCAGGGGTGTGGGGCTGTACGAGCAGTACTTC.

This clonotype appeared a few times. The chain joins TRBV7-9 to TRBJ2-7; 7 bases match TRBD2. CDR3 size: 15 residues. With V trimmed by 2 bases and J by 2 bases, 6 bases remained unmatched. The germline gives CDR1 SEHNR, CDR2 FQNEAQ (reference sequence). The CDR3 DNA sequence: TGTGCCAGCAGCTTAAGCGGGACTCGAACCTACGAGCAGTACTTC. Protein: CASSLSGTRTYEQYF.

This sequence joins TRBV20-1 and TRBJ2-1, with D maybe TRBD1 (5 bases). This CDR3 contains 15 residues. The V end was cut by 6 bases, the J end by 2 bases, with 17 bases between. Per germline, CDR1 DFQATT and CDR2 SNEGSKA (reference sequence). The CDR3 region is CSAGPIPAAYNEQFF. DNA for the CDR3: TGCAGTGCGGGGCCTATACCCGCAGCCTACAATGAGCAGTTCTTC.

This clonotype was picked up a small number of times. The genes are TRBV12-3 or TRBV12-4 and TRBJ2-1; 9 bases align to TRBD2. The CDR3 sequence is 16 residues long. With V trimmed by 5 bases and J by 9 bases, 14 bases remained unmatched. CDR3 bases: TGTGCCAGCAGTATCACCGATAGAGCGGGAGGTGGTGAGCAGTTCTTC. This sequence encodes CASSITDRAGGGEQFF.

This clonotype appeared many times. A junction end diverges from the germline sequence, so it may reflect a read error. The V call is TRBV5-1, the J call TRBJ1-1; D remains ambiguous. CDR3 size: 12 residues. Germline CDR1 reads SGHRS; CDR2 reads YFSETQ. The CDR3 sequence is CASSFSGTEAFF. In nucleotides, the CDR3 is TGTGCCAGCAGTTTTTCGGGGACTGAAGCTTTCTTT.

The gene calls are TRBV4-2 and TRBJ2-2; D not certain. The V end lost 4 bases, the J end lost 4 bases, and 10 bases lay between the germline ends. The CDR3 has 14 residues. The V gene's germline CDR1 is LGHNA and CDR2 YNFKEQ. The CDR3 region has the DNA TGTGCCAGCAGCCCTGGGCTGCTCACCGGGGAGCTGTTTTTT. Translating it yields CASSPGLLTGELFF.

This clonotype was observed at least ten times. CDR3: CASSSRQGAGELFF. CDR3 DNA sequence: TGCGCCAGCAGCTCCCGACAGGGGGCCGGGGAGCTGTTTTTT. The J gene is TRBJ2-2, the V gene TRBV5-1; 9 nucleotides agree with TRBD1. With V trimmed by 3 bases and J by 6 bases, 3 bases remained unmatched. The CDR3 loop spans 14 amino acids. Germline values: CDR1 SGHRS, CDR2 YFSETQ.

The chain is built from TRBV5-1 and TRBJ2-2; 7 positions match TRBD2. Germline CDR1 is SGHRS and CDR2 is YFSETQ. V lost 4 bases to trimming and J lost 6 bases; unmatched junction nucleotides: 6. This CDR3 contains 14 residues. CDR3 bases: TGCGCCAGCAGCCGTACTAGCGACCCCGGGGAGCTGTTTTTT. Translated, it gives CASSRTSDPGELFF.

This clonotype is medium-sized in the sample. The chain employs TRBV29-1 and TRBJ2-5, with a tentative D call TRBD1 (6 bases). CDR1 and CDR2 (germline): SQVTM, ANQGSEA. V was trimmed by 5 bases and J by 5 bases, leaving 12 bases between them. The CDR3 is 12 amino acids. The CDR3 spells CSVTTGSETQYF. The CDR3 coding sequence is TGCAGCGTTACAACAGGGTCGGAGACCCAGTACTTC. Full variable domain (remainder filled in from reference TRBV29-1 and TRBJ2-5): SAVISQKPSRDICQRGTSLTIQCQVDSQVTMMFWYRQQPGQSLTLIATANQGSEATYESGFVIDKFPISRPNLTFSTLTVSNMSPEDSSIYLCSVTTGSETQYFGPGTRLLVL.

This chain links TRBV29-1 with TRBJ2-7; D is perhaps TRBD1 (5 bases). Germline lookup yields CDR1 SQVTM and CDR2 ANQGSEA. Between the trimmed V and J ends, which lost 4 bases and 2 bases, there was a span of 12 bases. The CDR3 has 13 residues. The CDR3 sequence: CSVGTPPPYEQYF. CDR3 nucleotide sequence: TGCAGCGTTGGGACACCGCCTCCCTACGAGCAGTACTTC.

The chain employs TRBV4-1 and TRBJ1-2, with D hard to call. CDR1 is MGHRA, CDR2 YSYEKL, per germline. V was cut by 1 base and J by 6 bases, with 12 bases left in between. This CDR3 comprises 14 residues. DNA of the CDR3: TGCGCCAGCAGCCAAGGGGCCCCCCAGGATGGCTACACCTTC. It is translated as CASSQGAPQDGYTF.

This clonotype was counted between two and nine times. The gene calls are TRBV9 and TRBJ2-7; no reliable D call. The CDR3 is 13 amino acids. The germline CDR1 and CDR2 sequences are SGDLS and YYNGEE. V lost 3 bases, J lost 2 bases, and 9 bases lay in between. This CDR3 reads CASSAGPAYEQYF. DNA of the CDR3: TGTGCCAGCAGCGCGGGCCCGGCCTACGAGCAGTACTTC.

At least ten counts were recorded for this clonotype. This chain links TRBV27 with TRBJ1-5; no clear D gene. The CDR3 spans 14 residues. The germline V gene has CDR1 MNHEY and CDR2 SMNVEV (reference sequence). The V end was cut by 4 bases, the J end by 4 bases, with 11 bases between. In DNA, the CDR3 is TGTGCCAGCAGTTCGTCTTACTCTAATCAGCCCCAGCATTTT. It is translated as CASSSSYSNQPQHF.

The chain uses TRBV6-5 and TRBJ2-2; the D is unclear. The CDR3 extends over 13 amino acids. V was cut by 4 bases and J by 1 base, with 4 bases left in between. CDR1 and CDR2 from the germline V gene are MNHEY and SVGAGI. CDR3 bases: TGTGCCAGCAGTTTCAAGAACACCGGGGAGCTGTTTTTT. This sequence encodes CASSFKNTGELFF.

This clonotype was detected only a few times. This sequence joins TRBV29-1 and TRBJ1-2; D is perhaps TRBD1 (6 bases). Germline loops: CDR1 SQVTM, CDR2 ANQGSEA. This CDR3 contains 14 residues. Trimming pared 4 bases from V and 7 bases from J, leaving 19 bases between. CDR3 in amino acids: CSVVIVRGAGGYTF. DNA for the CDR3: TGCAGCGTTGTAATAGTCAGGGGCGCGGGTGGCTACACCTTC.

This clonotype appeared a few times. The chain recombines TRBV29-1 with TRBJ2-2; 7 bases match TRBD2. Germline loops: CDR1 SQVTM, CDR2 ANQGSEA. The CDR3 has 14 amino acids. V trimming: 7 bases; J trimming: 5 bases; junction bases outside the gene matches: 10. Here the CDR3 DNA reads TGCAGCGCTAGTGGCGGGAGAGTAACCGGGGAGCTGTTTTTT. This encodes CSASGGRVTGELFF.

This clonotype was observed a handful of times. The chain has TRBV28 and TRBJ2-1; D is possibly TRBD2 (6 bases). This CDR3 is 13 amino acids long. Per germline, CDR1 MDHEN and CDR2 SYDVKM. In DNA form, the CDR3 reads TGTGCGCACCGGGACTTGTTATACAATGAGCAGTTCTTC. This codes for CAHRDLLYNEQFF.

This clonotype was counted only a few times. V gene TRBV5-1 combines with J gene TRBJ2-7, with a tentative D call TRBD2 (5 bases). The CDR3 runs 14 residues. Trimming took off 0 bases at V and 2 bases at J, with 9 bases between the two ends. Per the germline V gene, CDR1 is SGHRS and CDR2 is YFSETQ. The CDR3: CASSLGGLAYEQYF. In DNA, the CDR3 is TGCGCCAGCAGCTTGGGCGGGTTGGCCTACGAGCAGTACTTC.

In its sample, this clonotype was seen a few times. The V and J genes are TRBV30 and TRBJ2-5, with no clear D. V lost 1 base to trimming and J lost 6 bases, with 6 bases between them. The germline CDR1 and CDR2 sequences are GTSNPN and SVGIG (reference sequence). CDR3 length: 11 residues. The CDR3 protein is CAWSELKTQYF. In DNA, the CDR3 is TGTGCCTGGAGTGAGTTGAAGACCCAGTACTTC. Full variable domain (remainder filled in from reference TRBV30 and TRBJ2-5): SQTIHQWPATLVQPVGSPLSLECTVEGTSNPNLYWYRQAAGRGLQLLFYSVGIGQISSEVPQNLSASRPQDRQFILSSKKLLLSDSGFYLCAWSELKTQYFGPGTRLLVL.

This clonotype was detected a few times. The chain has TRBV5-1 and TRBJ1-4; D is perhaps TRBD1 (5 bases). CDR1 and CDR2 from the germline V gene are SGHRS and YFSETQ. V lost 0 bases and J lost 6, with 12 bases in between. The CDR3 is made up of 15 amino acids. The CDR3 here is CASSLAGRRHEKLFF. CDR3 in DNA: TGCGCCAGCAGCTTGGCAGGGAGGCGGCATGAAAAACTGTTTTTT.

This clonotype was recorded many times. The chain employs TRBV5-1 and TRBJ1-2; tentative D call: TRBD1 (5 bases). Germline-derived CDR1 and CDR2 are SGHRS and YFSETQ. Trimming took 0 bases from V and 2 from J, leaving 11 bases between them. The CDR3 runs to 15 residues. For the CDR3, the DNA is TGCGCCAGCAGCTTGGGGCAGGGAAGAAACTATGGCTACACCTTC. Translated: CASSLGQGRNYGYTF.

In this sample, this clonotype turned up many times. The rearrangement joins TRBV5-5 to TRBJ2-1; 12 bases fit TRBD2. Germline CDR1 is SGHKS and CDR2 is YYEKEE (reference sequence). With 4 bases clipped from V and 7 bases from J, the junction kept 9 bases outside the gene matches. The CDR3 is 16 residues long. The CDR3 nucleotides are TGTGCCAGCAGCACGCTAGCGGGAGGGCCGCAAAATGAGCAGTTCTTC. It translates to CASSTLAGGPQNEQFF.

This clonotype was seen ten or more times. The chain combines TRBV20-1 with TRBJ2-1; TRBD2 might be the D (6 bases). The CDR3 has 16 residues. Between the trimmed V and J ends, which lost 5 bases and 0 bases, there was a span of 17 bases. Germline-derived CDR1 and CDR2 are DFQATT and SNEGSKA (reference sequence). The CDR3 loop is CSAFGVGGSSYNEQFF. CDR3 DNA sequence: TGCAGTGCTTTTGGGGTGGGGGGTAGCTCCTACAATGAGCAGTTCTTC.

This clonotype was found many times. The chain employs TRBV25-1 and TRBJ2-1; 8 positions agree with TRBD1. The V segment lost 5 bases and the J segment 1 base; nucleotides outside the gene matches: 7. The germline V gene encodes CDR1 MGHDK and CDR2 SYGVNS. The CDR3 has 16 amino acids. CDR3 sequence reads: CASSSLDRESYNEQFF. CDR3 nucleotide sequence: TGTGCCAGCAGTTCTTTGGACAGGGAGTCCTACAATGAGCAGTTCTTC.

This chain joins TRBV12-3 or TRBV12-4 and TRBJ2-3; perhaps TRBD2 as D (6 bases). The CDR3 covers 14 residues. Trimming took off 6 bases at V and 8 bases at J, with 18 bases between the two ends. This CDR3 is CASSMALGGGTQYF. CDR3 coding DNA: TGTGCCAGCAGCATGGCCTTGGGGGGAGGTACGCAGTATTTT.

This clonotype was observed a handful of times. This chain links TRBV15 with TRBJ2-5, with D uncertain. V shed 6 bases and J shed 5 bases, with 16 bases lying between them. The CDR3 is 14 residues long. Germline-derived CDR1 and CDR2 are LNHNV and YYDKDF (reference sequence). Written as DNA, the CDR3 is TGTGCCACCAGTTCCCCCGTTATTCGGGAGACCCAGTACTTC. Translation gives CATSSPVIRETQYF.

V and J are TRBV19 and TRBJ2-7; 9 bases match TRBD2. This CDR3 has 14 amino acids. J gave up 0 bases and V 9 bases, and 6 bases lay outside the gene matches. In germline, CDR1 is LNHDA, CDR2 SQIVND (reference sequence). The CDR3 loop is CARRSGRSSYEQYF. The CDR3 DNA reads TGTGCCAGGAGAAGCGGGAGGTCCTCCTACGAGCAGTACTTC.

Many counts were recorded for this clonotype. This chain connects TRBV6-5 to TRBJ2-7; 9 nucleotides align to TRBD1. J lost 4 bases, V lost 6 bases, and 4 bases had no gene match. The CDR3 sequence is 13 residues long. Germline V gives CDR1 MNHEY, CDR2 SVGAGI. The CDR3 DNA reads TGTGCCAGCAGACAGGGGGCGCGGTACGAGCAGTACTTC. This translates into CASRQGARYEQYF.

This clonotype occurred a few times. The chain couples TRBV6-1 to TRBJ2-6; D is uncertain. Germline-derived CDR1 and CDR2 are MNHNS and SASEGT. The V and J ends lost 6 bases and 1 base respectively, with 7 bases between them. The CDR3 extends over 14 amino acids. DNA of the CDR3: TGTGCCAGCAGATGGGGTTCTGGGGCCAACGTCCTGACTTTC. Translating it yields CASRWGSGANVLTF.

V usage is TRBV5-1 and J usage is TRBJ1-4; D not certain. Trimming left V 0 bases short and J 5 bases short, with 5 bases between. CDR3 length: 13 residues. Germline CDR1 is SGHRS and CDR2 is YFSETQ. The CDR3 DNA reads as TGCGCCAGCAGCTTGGGCGGGAATGAAAAACTGTTTTTT. This encodes CASSLGGNEKLFF. The whole variable domain, remainder taken from reference TRBV5-1 and TRBJ1-4, is KAGVTQTPRYLIKTRGQQVTLSCSPISGHRSVSWYQQTPGQGLQFLFEYFSETQRNKGNFPGRFSGRQFSNSRSEMNVSTLELGDSALYLCASSLGGNEKLFFGSGTQLSVL.